The clone carrying this T cell receptor (gamma chain) was picked up a small number of times. Its target is not known. TCRdb's entry gives the protein of a much larger clone, which mismatches this DNA's translation at residue 3, likely from a read error; the protein reported here is translated from the DNA. The TRG library came from 150 to 200 ng of biopsy DNA amplified with LymphoTrack primers. TCRdb reran clone calling via CATT on the multiplex PCR reads. The table lists over 750 gamma-chain clones, 40% to 55% of them singletons. This sample is drawn from a study of intestinal T cells in coeliac disease. For each case, the template was genomic DNA from ten 5-µm formalin-fixed paraffin-embedded scrolls. Findings and caveats of the study: Leave-one-out accuracy for TRG clustering was reportedly about 87%, training over 91%. Splitting by age did not yield significant classification despite group age differences. Reported leave-one-out accuracy of TRD kmer clustering was around 90%.

The sequenced material came from a duodenal biopsy. This receptor was identified in a human donor who served as a control with a normal duodenal biopsy, not a healthy volunteer.

The CDR3 sequence: CAAAPNYYKKLF. In nucleotides, the CDR3 is TGTGCCGCCGCCCCTAATTATTATAAGAAACTCTTT. This chain connects TRGV3 to TRGJ1 or TRGJ2. Germline values: CDR1 VTNTFY, CDR2 YDVSTARD (reference sequence). This CDR3 has 12 amino acids. The J segment lost 1 base and the V segment lost 12 bases, leaving 9 bases of the junction unmatched.